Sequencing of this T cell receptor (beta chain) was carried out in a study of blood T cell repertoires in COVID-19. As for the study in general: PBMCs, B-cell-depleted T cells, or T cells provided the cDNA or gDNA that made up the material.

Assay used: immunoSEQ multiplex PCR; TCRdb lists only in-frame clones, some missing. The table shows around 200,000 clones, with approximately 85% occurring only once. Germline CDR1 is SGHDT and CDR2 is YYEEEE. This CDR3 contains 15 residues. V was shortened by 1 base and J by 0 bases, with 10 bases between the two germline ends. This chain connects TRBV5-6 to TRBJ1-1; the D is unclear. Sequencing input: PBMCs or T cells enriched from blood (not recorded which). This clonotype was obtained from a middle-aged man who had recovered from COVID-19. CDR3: CASSLFGDLNTEAFF. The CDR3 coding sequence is TGTGCCAGCAGCTTGTTCGGGGATTTGAACACTGAAGCTTTCTTT.